Below, 21 T cell receptor beta chains from the same sample are listed, as sequenced in a study of blood T cells in healthy people across ages. Then a second PCR, running roughly 7 to 11 cycles, was carried out with a sample-barcoded 5' primer and a J-beta primer mix. TCRdb fed the 5' RACE reads into MiXCR, producing one record per CDR3 protein. Of approximately 800,000 distinct CDR3 sequences detected, roughly 50% appear once; the ten largest clones hold approximately 40%. The specimen was blood. The receptor source for this set is a man of 80 years or more in good health.

The chain links TRBV3-1 to TRBJ2-1, with D unclear. V lost 0 bases to trimming and J lost 1 base, with 13 bases between them. Per the germline V gene, CDR1 is LGHDT and CDR2 is YNNKEL (reference sequence). The CDR3 consists of 17 residues. CDR3: CASSQDLSLGSYNEQFF. The CDR3 nucleotides are TGTGCCAGCAGCCAAGATCTGAGTCTGGGATCCTACAATGAGCAGTTCTTC.

This chain links TRBV10-2 with TRBJ2-7, with 10 bases fitting TRBD2. Germline V gene lookup returns CDR1 WSHSY and CDR2 SAAADI. The CDR3 has 15 residues. After removal of 3 bases from V and 1 base from J, the junction contained 3 bases not matched to a gene. CDR3 in amino acids: CASSDRTSGSYEQYF. The CDR3, as DNA: TGCGCCAGCAGTGATCGGACTAGCGGATCCTACGAGCAGTACTTC.

This clonotype was counted between two and nine times. The chain uses TRBV7-2 and TRBJ2-5; possible D gene TRBD2, 6 bases. Germline values: CDR1 SGHTA, CDR2 FQGNSA. This CDR3 has 18 amino acids. V was shortened by 6 bases and J by 3 bases, with 26 bases between the two germline ends. This chain's CDR3 is CASSLGDSALRIEETQYF. The CDR3, as DNA: TGTGCCAGCAGTCTAGGGGACTCCGCCTTAAGAATAGAAGAGACCCAGTACTTC.

This clonotype was counted at least ten times. V and J are TRBV28 and TRBJ2-7; 8 bases fit TRBD2. The CDR3 runs to 17 residues. Germline CDR1 MDHEN, CDR2 SYDVKM. Losses at the gene ends were 6 bases for V and 2 bases for J; bases not matched to a gene: 15. CDR3 coding DNA: TGTGCCAGCAGCCACGACTTAGGTAGCGGGACCACCTACGAGCAGTACTTC. As protein: CASSHDLGSGTTYEQYF. Full variable domain (outside the CDR3, taken from reference TRBV28 and TRBJ2-7): DVKVTQSSRYLVKRTGEKVFLECVQDMDHENMFWYRQDPGLGLRLIYFSYDVKMKEKGDIPEGYSVSREKKERFSLILESASTNQTSMYLCASSHDLGSGTTYEQYFGPGTRLTVT.

The rearrangement joins TRBV9 to TRBJ2-5; either TRBD1 or TRBD2 may fit D (6 bases each). CDR1 is SGDLS and CDR2 is YYNGEE in the germline V gene. Trimming shortened V by 0 bases and J by 4 bases, and 13 bases separated the two germline ends. The CDR3 covers 15 residues. The CDR3 sequence: CASSVAGRGGETQYF. CDR3 DNA: TGTGCCAGCAGCGTAGCGGGCAGGGGAGGAGAGACCCAGTACTTC.

This clonotype appeared once. The chain recombines TRBV7-8 with TRBJ1-5; D perhaps matches TRBD1 (5 bases). CDR1 is SGHVS, CDR2 FQNEAQ, per germline. The V end lost 1 base, the J end lost 4 bases, and 11 bases lay between the germline ends. This CDR3 region has 15 residues. The CDR3 region has the DNA TGTGCCAGCAGCTTAGTCAGGGTCGGGAATCAGCCCCAGCATTTT. It encodes CASSLVRVGNQPQHF.

This clonotype was counted only a few times. This sequence joins TRBV7-2 and TRBJ2-3; TRBD2 aligns across 8 bases. The germline V gene has CDR1 SGHTA and CDR2 FQGNSA. Trimming removed 5 bases from V and 14 bases from J; junction bases left unmatched: 15. The CDR3 extends over 14 amino acids. CDR3 nucleotides: TGTGCCAGCAGCCGGAAGCGGGAGCACAGATACGCGTATTTT. Its protein product is CASSRKREHRYAYF.

The chain uses TRBV7-9 and TRBJ2-1, with no clear D. The V gene's germline CDR1 is SEHNR and CDR2 FQNEAQ (reference sequence). Trimming shortened V by 7 bases and J by 8 bases, and 15 bases separated the two germline ends. This CDR3 contains 13 residues. CDR3: CASTPRSTYEQFF. CDR3 DNA sequence: TGTGCCAGCACCCCAAGGTCGACCTATGAGCAGTTCTTC.

V gene TRBV24-1 combines with J gene TRBJ2-1; 9 positions match TRBD1. Germline V gene sequence: CDR1 KGHDR, CDR2 SFDVKD. The CDR3 sequence is 16 residues long. V gave up 4 bases and J gave up 4 bases; unmatched junction bases: 7. The DNA for the CDR3 is TGTGCCACCAGTGACTCCGGGACAGGGCCGTACAATGAGCAGTTCTTC. This codes for CATSDSGTGPYNEQFF.

This clonotype was found once. The chain recombines TRBV6-6 with TRBJ2-1, with 8 bases lining up with TRBD2. J lost 7 bases, V lost 0 bases, and 8 bases had no gene match. Germline lookup yields CDR1 MNHNY and CDR2 SVGAGI (reference sequence). The CDR3 consists of 16 residues. The CDR3 region has the DNA TGTGCCAGCAGTTACTCGGGACTAGGTTCGCGGAATGAGCAGTTCTTC. It encodes CASSYSGLGSRNEQFF.

In its sample, this clonotype was seen a few times. For the CDR3, the DNA is TGCAGCGTTGAGTTGAGGACAGGGGTTTTGAGTGGCTACACCTTC. Protein: CSVELRTGVLSGYTF. This chain joins TRBV29-1 and TRBJ1-2, with TRBD1 matching 9 bases. The CDR3 spans 15 residues. V lost 3 bases, J lost 7 bases, and 12 bases stayed unmatched. In germline, CDR1 is SQVTM, CDR2 ANQGSEA.

J is TRBJ2-1 and V is TRBV20-1, with 8 bases fitting TRBD1. The CDR3 totals 16 residues. Germline V gives CDR1 DFQATT, CDR2 SNEGSKA (reference sequence). V lost 3 bases, J lost 5 bases, and 12 bases stayed unmatched. DNA of the CDR3: TGCAGTGCTAGTATACGCGGACAGGGAAAGCACAATGAGCAGTTCTTC. It is translated as CSASIRGQGKHNEQFF.

The rearrangement links TRBV20-1 to TRBJ1-2; D ambiguous. CDR1 DFQATT and CDR2 SNEGSKA come from the germline V gene (reference sequence). V gave up 7 bases and J gave up 2 bases, with 17 bases separating them. This CDR3 has 14 residues. The CDR3 loop is CSGGVTGKNYGYTF. DNA of the CDR3: TGCAGTGGAGGTGTGACGGGGAAAAACTATGGCTACACCTTC.

This sequence joins TRBV7-2 and TRBJ2-7, with TRBD1 as a possible D gene (6 bases). The V and J ends lost 4 bases and 0 bases respectively, with 10 bases between them. CDR1 is SGHTA, CDR2 FQGNSA, per germline. The CDR3 covers 14 residues. For the CDR3, the DNA is TGTGCCAGCAGCTCATTACAGGGCTCCTACGAGCAGTACTTC. Its translation: CASSSLQGSYEQYF.

The chain couples TRBV6-2 or TRBV6-3 to TRBJ2-7, with 13 bases identical to TRBD2. This CDR3 region has 18 residues. Germline V gene sequence: CDR1 MNHEY, CDR2 SVGEGT. With 4 bases clipped from V and 1 base from J, the junction kept 10 bases outside the gene matches. The CDR3 nucleotides read TGTGCCAGCAGTTGGGCACCACTAGCGGGAGGGGAATCCTACGAGCAGTACTTC. Amino acids: CASSWAPLAGGESYEQYF.

This clonotype has at least ten counts. The rearrangement joins TRBV11-2 to TRBJ1-2, with no clear D. V was clipped by 1 base and J by 7 bases, with 7 bases between them. The CDR3 runs 12 residues. Germline CDR1 reads SGHAT; CDR2 reads FQNNGV. The CDR3 DNA sequence: TGTGCCAGCAGCTTAGTTGGTAGTGGCTACACCTTC. This translates into CASSLVGSGYTF.

This chain connects TRBV5-1 to TRBJ2-1, with D uncertain. Near its end, the DNA agrees better with TRBJ2-7, so the J call may be wrong. Germline V lookup: CDR1 SGHRS, CDR2 YFSETQ. This CDR3 contains 13 residues. The chain's CDR3 is CASSFRPYNEQYF. The CDR3 nucleotides read TGCGCCAGCAGCTTCCGACCCTACAATGAGCAGTACTTC.

The rearrangement links TRBV20-1 to TRBJ2-1, with a possible D match to TRBD1 (5 bases). The J call may not be correct, given that the DNA end is closer to TRBJ2-7. CDR1 is DFQATT and CDR2 is SNEGSKA in the germline V gene (reference sequence). The CDR3 loop spans 16 amino acids. The CDR3 coding sequence is TGCAGTGCTAGAGACCCCCGGAGTTGGGGCTACAATGAGCAGTACTTC. Translated, it gives CSARDPRSWGYNEQYF.

The chain carries TRBV12-3 or TRBV12-4 and TRBJ2-5; TRBD2 agrees at 9 bases. The V gene end was trimmed by 5 bases and the J gene end by 4 bases; junction bases not matched to a gene: 23. The CDR3 is made up of 20 amino acids. The CDR3 DNA is TGTGCCAGCAGTCCAGGGACCCAGCAGGGCGGGAGGGGGATGAGAGAGACCCAGTACTTC. Protein: CASSPGTQQGGRGMRETQYF.

The CDR3 DNA is TGCAGCGTCCCCGGGACAGGGGGCCGGTATGAAGCTTTCTTT. Its translation: CSVPGTGGRYEAFF. The genes are TRBV29-1 and TRBJ1-1; 12 nucleotides match TRBD1. V lost 6 bases and J lost 7; bases outside the gene matches: 9. The germline gives CDR1 SQVTM, CDR2 ANQGSEA. The CDR3 covers 14 residues.

The chain is built from TRBV5-1 and TRBJ2-1, with 12 bases that match TRBD2. The germline V gene encodes CDR1 SGHRS and CDR2 YFSETQ. The CDR3 sequence is 14 residues long. The V and J ends lost 6 bases and 8 bases, in that order; junction bases with no gene match: 6. DNA of the CDR3: TGCGCCAGCATTCGACTAGCGGGAGTAGATGAGCAGTTCTTC. Protein: CASIRLAGVDEQFF.